The sequence of this T cell receptor beta chain was determined in a study of cytomegalovirus exposure and HLA in healthy donors. General study findings and limits: Later work found that TCR association rates differed between HLA loci; DRB1 had the most and HLA-C the fewest. After further analysis at a later stage, 15,000 to 20,000 TCR beta sequences were associated with HLA alleles at 0.05 false discovery rate.

The CDR3 sequence is 13 residues long. Per germline, CDR1 GTSNPN and CDR2 SVGIG (reference sequence). Trimming left V 4 bases short and J 6 bases short, with 10 bases between. Vbeta (60) and Jbeta (13) primers were used in the PCR. TCRdb's table, derived via immunoSEQ multiplex PCR, lists solely in-frame clones and lacks some. The table lists 130,000 or so clones, about 76% of them singletons. The donors gave bone marrow, and they were healthy. To note about this clone: Its antigen is unknown.

The rearrangement joins TRBV30 to TRBJ1-6; a possible D gene is TRBD1 (6 bases). The sequence was collected from a woman aged 40 to 50 in good health and CMV-seronegative. Material for sequencing was PBMCs. This CDR3 reads CAWNTGLNSPLHF. The CDR3 coding sequence is TGTGCCTGGAATACAGGGCTTAATTCACCCCTCCACTTT.